The 8 T cell receptor beta chains presented below share a single source sample, sequenced in a study of T cell repertoires in cytomegalovirus infection. A single record per CDR3 protein comes from TCRdb applying MiXCR to the reads. The sample comprises approximately 180,000 distinct CDR3 sequences, around 20% of which are singletons, and under 3.5% rests with the top ten. Material: PBMCs. The receptors originated from a human donor in good health (CMV status not recorded). Some clones in this sample may be carry-over from other donors' samples.

This clonotype has just a few counts. V usage is TRBV5-6 and J usage is TRBJ2-1; TRBD2 matches 9 bases. The CDR3 length is 18 residues. V shed 0 bases and J 6 bases; nucleotides not matched to a gene: 13. Looked up from germline, CDR1 is SGHDT and CDR2 is YYEEEE. The CDR3 coding sequence is TGTGCCAGCAGCTTGGAACTAGCGGGCTCTATGGAGGGCAATGAGCAGTTCTTC. Protein sequence: CASSLELAGSMEGNEQFF.

This clonotype occurred a few times. This sequence joins TRBV29-1 and TRBJ2-5, with D possibly TRBD1 on 6 matching bases. Trimming removed 3 bases from V and 4 bases from J, with 9 bases in between. The CDR3 consists of 12 residues. Germline V gene sequence: CDR1 SQVTM, CDR2 ANQGSEA. The CDR3 sequence: CSVDRGSETQYF. The CDR3 DNA reads as TGCAGCGTTGATAGGGGGTCAGAGACCCAGTACTTC.

The sample holds many counts of this clonotype. V usage is TRBV4-3 and J usage is TRBJ2-7, with TRBD2 matching 7 bases. The V and J ends lost 6 bases and 2 bases, in that order; junction bases with no gene match: 7. The CDR3 length is 14 residues. Germline assignment: CDR1 LGHNA and CDR2 YSLEER. The CDR3 is CASRLGLVPYEQYF. For the CDR3, the DNA is TGCGCCAGCAGACTCGGACTAGTCCCCTACGAGCAGTACTTC.

This chain connects TRBV10-3 to TRBJ2-3; tentative D call: TRBD1 (6 bases). The CDR3 extends over 13 amino acids. Germline V gene sequence: CDR1 ENHRY, CDR2 SYGVKD. The V and J ends lost 4 bases and 6 bases respectively, with 11 bases between them. CDR3 sequence reads: CAISVEGEDTQYF. CDR3 bases: TGTGCCATCAGTGTTGAGGGGGAGGATACGCAGTATTTT.

This clonotype has a handful of counts. The chain joins TRBV28 to TRBJ2-4; 9 bases agree with TRBD2. The V and J ends lost 5 bases and 0 bases, in that order; junction bases with no gene match: 17. The CDR3 loop spans 20 amino acids. Per germline, CDR1 MDHEN and CDR2 SYDVKM. The CDR3 region is CASSAFRRLAGIEAKNIQYF. The CDR3 DNA reads TGTGCCAGCAGTGCCTTCAGGCGGCTAGCGGGGATCGAAGCCAAAAACATTCAGTACTTC.

This clonotype has ten or more counts. V is TRBV7-2 and J is TRBJ2-1; TRBD2 agrees at 8 bases. The ends lost 5 bases at V and 6 bases at J; junction bases unmatched: 12. CDR1 is SGHTA, CDR2 FQGNSA, per germline. The CDR3 loop spans 16 amino acids. This chain's CDR3 is CASSRQAGVNSNEQFF. In DNA, the CDR3 is TGTGCCAGCAGCCGTCAAGCGGGAGTAAATAGCAATGAGCAGTTCTTC.

The CDR3 DNA sequence: TGTGCCAGCCGGATGAACACCGGGGAGCTGTTTTTT. Translation: CASRMNTGELFF. V and J are TRBV18 and TRBJ2-2; D is uncertain. V lost 8 bases, J lost 1 base, and 5 bases lay in between. This CDR3 spans 12 amino acids. Germline V gene lookup returns CDR1 KGHSH and CDR2 LQKENI.

This clonotype was seen only a few times. The CDR3 DNA is TGTGCCAGCAGTTTGACAGCGAACTACGAGCAGTACTTC. Protein product: CASSLTANYEQYF. This chain connects TRBV27 to TRBJ2-7; possibly TRBD1 for D (5 bases). CDR3 length equals 13 residues. Trimming removed 3 bases from V and 3 bases from J, with 9 bases in between. Looked up from germline, CDR1 is MNHEY and CDR2 is SMNVEV (reference sequence).